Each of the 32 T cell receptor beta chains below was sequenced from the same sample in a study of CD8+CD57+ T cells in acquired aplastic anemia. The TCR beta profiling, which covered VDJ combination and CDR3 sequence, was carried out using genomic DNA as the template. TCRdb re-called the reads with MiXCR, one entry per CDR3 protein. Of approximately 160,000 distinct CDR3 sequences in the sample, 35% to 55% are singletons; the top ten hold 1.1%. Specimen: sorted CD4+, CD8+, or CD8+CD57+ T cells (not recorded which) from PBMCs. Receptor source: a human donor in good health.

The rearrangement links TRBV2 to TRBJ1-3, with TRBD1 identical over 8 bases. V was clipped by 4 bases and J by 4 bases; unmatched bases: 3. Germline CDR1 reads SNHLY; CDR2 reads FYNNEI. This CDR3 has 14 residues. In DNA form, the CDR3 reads TGTGCCAGCAGTGGACAGGGGTCCGGAAACACCATATATTTT. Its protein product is CASSGQGSGNTIYF.

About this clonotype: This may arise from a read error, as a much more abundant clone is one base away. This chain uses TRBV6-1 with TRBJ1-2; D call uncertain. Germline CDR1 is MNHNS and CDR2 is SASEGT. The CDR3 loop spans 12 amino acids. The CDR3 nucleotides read TGTGCCAGCACGAACACTAACTATGGCTGCACCTTC. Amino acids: CASTNTNYGCTF.

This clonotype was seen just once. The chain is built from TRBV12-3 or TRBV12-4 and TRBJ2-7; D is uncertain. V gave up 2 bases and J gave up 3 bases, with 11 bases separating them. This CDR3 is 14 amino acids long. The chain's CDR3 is CASSLSPESYEQYF. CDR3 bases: TGTGCCAGCAGTTTATCCCCAGAGAGCTACGAGCAGTACTTC.

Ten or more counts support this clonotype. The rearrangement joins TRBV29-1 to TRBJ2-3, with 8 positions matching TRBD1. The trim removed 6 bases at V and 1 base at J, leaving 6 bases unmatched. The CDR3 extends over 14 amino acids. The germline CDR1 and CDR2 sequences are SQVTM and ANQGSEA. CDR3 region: CSVPSGGGTDTQYF. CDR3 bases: TGCAGCGTCCCCTCAGGGGGCGGCACAGATACGCAGTATTTT.

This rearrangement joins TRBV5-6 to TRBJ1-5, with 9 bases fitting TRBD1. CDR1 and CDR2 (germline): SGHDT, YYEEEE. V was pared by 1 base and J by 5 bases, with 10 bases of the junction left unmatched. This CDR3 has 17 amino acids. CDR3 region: CASSLNPGQGSYQPQHF. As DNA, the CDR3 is TGTGCCAGCAGCTTGAACCCAGGACAGGGGAGCTATCAGCCCCAGCATTTT. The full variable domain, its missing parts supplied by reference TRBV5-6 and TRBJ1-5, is DAGVTQSPTHLIKTRGQQVTLRCSPKSGHDTVSWYQQALGQGPQFIFQYYEEEERQRGNFPDRFSGHQFPNYSSELNVNALLLGDSALYLCASSLNPGQGSYQPQHFGDGTRLSIL.

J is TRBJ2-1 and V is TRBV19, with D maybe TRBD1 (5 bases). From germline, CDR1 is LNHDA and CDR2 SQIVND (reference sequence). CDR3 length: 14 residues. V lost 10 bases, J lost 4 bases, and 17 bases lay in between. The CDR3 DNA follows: TGTGCCACTACGAAGGGGAAAGGGTACAATGAGCAGTTCTTC. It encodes CATTKGKGYNEQFF.

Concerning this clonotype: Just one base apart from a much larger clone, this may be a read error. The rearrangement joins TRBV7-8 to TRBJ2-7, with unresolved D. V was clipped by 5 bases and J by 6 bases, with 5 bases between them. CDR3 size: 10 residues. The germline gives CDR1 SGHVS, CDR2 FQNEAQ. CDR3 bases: TGTGCCAGCAGCCACTGCGAGCAGTACTTC. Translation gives CASSHCEQYF.

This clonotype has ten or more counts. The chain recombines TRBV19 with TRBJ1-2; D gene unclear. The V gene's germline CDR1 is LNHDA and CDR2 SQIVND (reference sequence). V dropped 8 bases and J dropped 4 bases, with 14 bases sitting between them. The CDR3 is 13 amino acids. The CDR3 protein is CASREDGSYGYTF. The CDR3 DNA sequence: TGTGCCAGTCGCGAGGACGGTAGCTATGGCTACACCTTC.

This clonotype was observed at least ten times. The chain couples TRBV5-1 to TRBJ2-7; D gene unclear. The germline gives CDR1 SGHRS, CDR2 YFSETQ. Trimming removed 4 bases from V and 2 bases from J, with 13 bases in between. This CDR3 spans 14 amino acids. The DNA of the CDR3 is TGCGCCAGCAGCCCGAGTGGGCAGACCTACGAGCAGTACTTC. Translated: CASSPSGQTYEQYF.

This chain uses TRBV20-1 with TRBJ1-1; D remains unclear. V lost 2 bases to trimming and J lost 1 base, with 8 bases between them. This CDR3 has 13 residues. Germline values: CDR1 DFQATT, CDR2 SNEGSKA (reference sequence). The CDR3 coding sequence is TGCAGTGCTAGATACAGTGAGAACACTGAAGCTTTCTTT. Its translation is CSARYSENTEAFF.

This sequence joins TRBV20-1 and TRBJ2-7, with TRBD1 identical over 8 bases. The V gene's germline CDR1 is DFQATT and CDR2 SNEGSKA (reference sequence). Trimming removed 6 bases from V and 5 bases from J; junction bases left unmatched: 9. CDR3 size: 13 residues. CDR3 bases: TGCAGTGCCTGGAGTAAGACAGGGGACGAGCAGTACTTC. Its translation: CSAWSKTGDEQYF.

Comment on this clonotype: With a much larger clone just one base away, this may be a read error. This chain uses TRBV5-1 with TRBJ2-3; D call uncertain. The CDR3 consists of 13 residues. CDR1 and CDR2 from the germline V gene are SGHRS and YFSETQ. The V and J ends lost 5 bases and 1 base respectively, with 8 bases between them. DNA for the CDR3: TGCGCCAGCAGAGGCCAGGGCACAGATACGCAGTATTTT. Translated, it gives CASRGQGTDTQYF.

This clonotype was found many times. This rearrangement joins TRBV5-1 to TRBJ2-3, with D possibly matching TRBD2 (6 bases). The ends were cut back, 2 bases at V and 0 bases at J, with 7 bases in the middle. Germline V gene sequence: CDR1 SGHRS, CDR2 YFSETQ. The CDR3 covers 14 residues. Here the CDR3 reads CASSFSGSTDTQYF. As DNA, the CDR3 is TGCGCCAGCAGCTTCAGCGGGAGCACAGATACGCAGTATTTT.

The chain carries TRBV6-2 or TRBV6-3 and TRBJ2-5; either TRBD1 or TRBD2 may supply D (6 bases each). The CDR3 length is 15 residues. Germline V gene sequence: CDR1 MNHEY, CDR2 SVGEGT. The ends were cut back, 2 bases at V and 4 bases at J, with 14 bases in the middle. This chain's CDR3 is CASSYGAKGGETQYF. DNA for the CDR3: TGTGCCAGCAGTTACGGGGCAAAGGGGGGAGAGACCCAGTACTTC.

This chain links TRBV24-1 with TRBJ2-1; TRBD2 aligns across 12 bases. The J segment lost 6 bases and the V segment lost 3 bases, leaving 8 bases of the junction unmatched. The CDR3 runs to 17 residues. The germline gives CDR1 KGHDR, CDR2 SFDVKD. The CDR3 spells CATSDPGLAGTPNEQFF. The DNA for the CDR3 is TGTGCCACCAGTGATCCGGGACTAGCGGGCACACCCAATGAGCAGTTCTTC.

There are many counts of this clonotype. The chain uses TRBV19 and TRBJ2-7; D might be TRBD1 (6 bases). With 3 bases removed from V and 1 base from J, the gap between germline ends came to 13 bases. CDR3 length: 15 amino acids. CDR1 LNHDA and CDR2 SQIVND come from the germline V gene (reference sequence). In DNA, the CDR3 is TGTGCCAGTAGTATCGCCGGACAGCCTTCCTACGAGCAGTACTTC. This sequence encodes CASSIAGQPSYEQYF.

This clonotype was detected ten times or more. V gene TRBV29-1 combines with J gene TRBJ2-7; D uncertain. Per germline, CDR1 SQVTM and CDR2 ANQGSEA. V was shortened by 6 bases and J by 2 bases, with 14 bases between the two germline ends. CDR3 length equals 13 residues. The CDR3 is CSVAIGSPYEQYF. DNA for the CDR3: TGCAGCGTGGCAATTGGATCCCCCTACGAGCAGTACTTC.

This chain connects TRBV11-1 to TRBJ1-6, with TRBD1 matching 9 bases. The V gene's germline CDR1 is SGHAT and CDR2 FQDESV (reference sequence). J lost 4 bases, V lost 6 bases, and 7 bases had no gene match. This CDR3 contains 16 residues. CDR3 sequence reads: CASSSSGTGYNSPLHF. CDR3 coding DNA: TGTGCCAGCAGTTCTTCCGGGACAGGGTATAATTCACCCCTCCACTTT.

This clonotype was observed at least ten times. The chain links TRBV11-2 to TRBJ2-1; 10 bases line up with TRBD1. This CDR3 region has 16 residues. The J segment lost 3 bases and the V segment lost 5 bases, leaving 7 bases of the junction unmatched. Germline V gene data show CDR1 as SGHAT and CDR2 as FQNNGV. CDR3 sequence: CASSPRDRGNYNEQFF. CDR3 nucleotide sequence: TGTGCCAGCAGCCCCCGGGACAGGGGCAACTACAATGAGCAGTTCTTC.

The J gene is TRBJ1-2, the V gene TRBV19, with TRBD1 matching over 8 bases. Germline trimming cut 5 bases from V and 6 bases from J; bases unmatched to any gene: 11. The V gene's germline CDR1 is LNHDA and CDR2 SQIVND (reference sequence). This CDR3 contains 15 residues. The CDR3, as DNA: TGTGCCAGTAGTCTCTATCGTGGACAGGGCGATGGCTACACCTTC. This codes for CASSLYRGQGDGYTF.

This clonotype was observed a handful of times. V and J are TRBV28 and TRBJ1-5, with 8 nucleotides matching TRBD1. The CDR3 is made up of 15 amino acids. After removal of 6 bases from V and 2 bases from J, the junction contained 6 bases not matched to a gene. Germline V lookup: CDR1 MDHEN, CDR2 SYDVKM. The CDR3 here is CASRRTGIRNQPQHF. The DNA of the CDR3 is TGTGCCAGCAGACGGACAGGGATTCGCAATCAGCCCCAGCATTTT.

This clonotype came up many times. The CDR3 nucleotides are TGCAGTGCTTTTAAGGGGAGTTTGAACACTGAAGCTTTCTTT. Residues: CSAFKGSLNTEAFF. This chain uses TRBV20-1 with TRBJ1-1, with D perhaps matching TRBD1 (5 bases). V gave up 5 bases and J gave up 0 bases, with 13 bases separating them. CDR1 is DFQATT, CDR2 SNEGSKA, per germline (reference sequence). The CDR3 spans 14 residues.

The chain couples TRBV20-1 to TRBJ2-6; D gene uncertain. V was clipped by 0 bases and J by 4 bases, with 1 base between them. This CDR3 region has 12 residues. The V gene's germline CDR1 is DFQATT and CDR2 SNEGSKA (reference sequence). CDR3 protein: CSAREGANVLTF. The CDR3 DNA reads TGCAGTGCTAGAGAGGGGGCCAACGTCCTGACTTTC.

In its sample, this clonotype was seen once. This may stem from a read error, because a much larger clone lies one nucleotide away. The CDR3 sequence: CASSAKLAGSSYEQYF. The CDR3 DNA sequence: TGTGCCAGCAGCGCGAAACTAGCGGGTAGCTCCTACGAGCAGTACTTC. J is TRBJ2-7 and V is TRBV5-4, with 9 bases aligning to TRBD2. The CDR3 totals 16 residues. Looked up from germline, CDR1 is SGHNT and CDR2 is YYREEE (reference sequence). Trimming took 4 bases from V and 0 from J; bases not matched to a gene: 8.

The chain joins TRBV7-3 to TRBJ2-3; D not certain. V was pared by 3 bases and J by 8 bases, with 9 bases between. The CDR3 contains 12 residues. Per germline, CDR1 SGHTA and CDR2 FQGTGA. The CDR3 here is CASSLVQATQYF. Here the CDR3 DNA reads TGTGCCAGCAGCTTGGTACAAGCTACGCAGTATTTT. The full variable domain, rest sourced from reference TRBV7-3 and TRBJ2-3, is GAGVSQTPSNKVTEKGKYVELRCDPISGHTALYWYRQSLGQGPEFLIYFQGTGAADDSGLPNDRFFAVRPEGSVSTLKIQRTERGDSAVYLCASSLVQATQYFGPGTRLTVL.

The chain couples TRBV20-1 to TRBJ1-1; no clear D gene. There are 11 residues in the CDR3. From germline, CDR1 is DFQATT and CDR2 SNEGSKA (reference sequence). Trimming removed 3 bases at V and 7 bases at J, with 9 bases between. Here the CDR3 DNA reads TGCAGTGCTAGTATGGGCAATGAAGCTTTCTTT. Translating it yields CSASMGNEAFF.

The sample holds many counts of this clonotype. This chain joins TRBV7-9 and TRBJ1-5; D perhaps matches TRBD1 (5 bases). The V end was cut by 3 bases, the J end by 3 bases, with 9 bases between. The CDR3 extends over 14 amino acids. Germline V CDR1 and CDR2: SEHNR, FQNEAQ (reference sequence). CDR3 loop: CASSLGQYNQPQHF. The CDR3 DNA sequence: TGTGCCAGCAGCTTGGGGCAGTACAATCAGCCCCAGCATTTT.

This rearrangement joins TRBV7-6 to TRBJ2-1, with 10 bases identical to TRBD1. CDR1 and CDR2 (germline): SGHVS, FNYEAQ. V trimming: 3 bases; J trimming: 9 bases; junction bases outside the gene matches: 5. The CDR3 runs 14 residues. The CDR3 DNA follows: TGTGCCAGCAGCTTCGGACAGGGGGGTGGTGAGCAGTTCTTC. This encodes CASSFGQGGGEQFF.

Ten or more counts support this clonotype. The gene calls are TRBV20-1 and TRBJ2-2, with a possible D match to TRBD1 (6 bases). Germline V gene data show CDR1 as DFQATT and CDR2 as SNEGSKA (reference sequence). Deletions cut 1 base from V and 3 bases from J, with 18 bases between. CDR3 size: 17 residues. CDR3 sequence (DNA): TGCAGTGCTAGAGTGTTTGGAACAGGGACGGACACCGGGGAGCTGTTTTTT. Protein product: CSARVFGTGTDTGELFF.

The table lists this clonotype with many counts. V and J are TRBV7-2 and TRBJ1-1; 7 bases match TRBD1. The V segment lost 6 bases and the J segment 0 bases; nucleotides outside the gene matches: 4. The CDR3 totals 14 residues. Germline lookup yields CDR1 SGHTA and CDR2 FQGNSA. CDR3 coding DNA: TGTGCCAGCAGAAGGGACAGACTGAACACTGAAGCTTTCTTT. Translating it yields CASRRDRLNTEAFF.

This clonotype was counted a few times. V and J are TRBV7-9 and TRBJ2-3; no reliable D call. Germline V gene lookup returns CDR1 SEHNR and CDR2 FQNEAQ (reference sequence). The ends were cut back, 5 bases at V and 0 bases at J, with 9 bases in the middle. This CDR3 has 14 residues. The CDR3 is CASSPRISTDTQYF. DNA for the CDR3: TGTGCCAGCAGCCCCCGCATTAGCACAGATACGCAGTATTTT.

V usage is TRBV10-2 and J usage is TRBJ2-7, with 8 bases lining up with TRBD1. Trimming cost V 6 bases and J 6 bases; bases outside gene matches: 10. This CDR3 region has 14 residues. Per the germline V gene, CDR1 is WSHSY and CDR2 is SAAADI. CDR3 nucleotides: TGCGCCAGCAGCCTCAGGGGGCGATTCCTCGAGCAGTACTTC. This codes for CASSLRGRFLEQYF.